Listed below are T cell receptor beta chains from one sample, sequenced in a study of blood T cell repertoires in COVID-19. Method: immunoSEQ multiplex PCR; TCRdb's copy keeps in-frame clones and lacks some. The repertoire holds hundreds of thousands of clones, with roughly 87% as singletons. Sequencing used PBMCs or T cells enriched from blood (not recorded which). Receptor source: a woman aged 18-29 years who had recovered from COVID-19. CDR3s include the opening cysteine and the closing phenylalanine or tryptophan. A D gene is named only where the DNA matches it firmly. A row's size may be missing; if present it is once, few, many or a size class.

v_call	clone_size	j_call	d_call	cdr3_nt	cdr3_aa
TRBV15	NA	TRBJ1-4	NA	TGTGCCACCAGCAGACCCGGGAGATCAACTAATGAAAAACTGTTTTTT	CATSRPGRSTNEKLFF
TRBV7-2	NA	TRBJ1-6	NA	TGTGCCAGCAGTCCGTTTCAGGGACCCCTCCACTTT	CASSPFQGPLHF
TRBV28	once	TRBJ2-3	TRBD2	TGTGCCAGCAGTTCGATACCGGGACTAACTCGAGCCGTAACAGATACGCAGTATTTT	CASSSIPGLTRAVTDTQYF
TRBV28	NA	TRBJ1-2	TRBD1	TGTGCCAGCACCCCCGCCGTGACAGGGTTTGGCTATGGCTACACCTTC	CASTPAVTGFGYGYTF
TRBV7-6	NA	TRBJ2-1	TRBD2	TGTGCCAGCAGCTTGATCGGACTAGCGGTTTCCTACAATGAGCAGTTCTTC	CASSLIGLAVSYNEQFF
TRBV7-6	NA	TRBJ2-2	NA	TGTGCCAGCGGAGGCTCAGCCGGGGCGAACACCGGGGAGCTGTTTTTT	CASGGSAGANTGELFF
TRBV7-9	NA	TRBJ1-4	TRBD1	TGTGCCAGCAGACCCTTACAGGGGGCGTTATCTAATGAAAAACTGTTTTTT	CASRPLQGALSNEKLFF
TRBV14	NA	TRBJ2-4	TRBD1	TGTGCCAGCAGCCAAAGGACAGGCTGGAAAAACATTCAGTACTTC	CASSQRTGWKNIQYF
TRBV27	once	TRBJ1-1	TRBD1	TGTGCCAGCAGTCCAGGGGGCAGTACTGAAGCTTTCTTT	CASSPGGSTEAFF
TRBV19	NA	TRBJ1-1	TRBD1	TGTGCCAGTAGTTGGGGGGGACAGGGGCGAGCTTTCTTT	CASSWGGQGRAFF
TRBV5-8	NA	TRBJ2-5	TRBD2	TGTGCCAGCAGCTTGGCTAGCGGGCGAGAGACCCAGTACTTC	CASSLASGRETQYF
TRBV27	NA	TRBJ1-2	TRBD1	TGTGCCAGCAGTCCCAGCGAGGGACAGATAGGGTATGGCTACACCTTC	CASSPSEGQIGYGYTF
TRBV6-4	NA	TRBJ2-2	TRBD2	TGTGCCAGCGGAAGCGGGATACCGCACACCGGGGAGCTGTTTTTT	CASGSGIPHTGELFF
TRBV28	once	TRBJ2-1	NA	TGTGCCAGCAGTTTTCTTAATAGCGGTAGTGAGCAGTTCTTC	CASSFLNSGSEQFF